The 27 T cell receptor beta chains reported below all come from one sample, sequenced in a study of cytomegalovirus exposure and HLA in healthy donors (dated by TCRdb to 2016 to 2017). The library was generated by the immunoSEQ multiplex PCR assay. A mixture of 60 forward primers for TCR Vbeta segments and 13 reverse primers for TCR Jbeta segments was used in the multiplex PCR. What TCRdb holds here is the immuneACCESS table cut down to in-frame rearrangements. Part of the clones is not present; checked against another copy, under half of the missing clones reflect an unresolved V gene, and the others are unexplained. For this sample there are roughly 160,000 clones; roughly 67% appear just once. Approximately 5.1% of the sample comes from the top ten. The sample taken for sequencing was PBMCs. The origin of the receptors is a young woman in good health and CMV-seropositive.

The CDR3 coding sequence is TGTGCCAGTAGTATAGACAGGATCTCTGGAAACACCATATATTTT. Residues: CASSIDRISGNTIYF. V usage is TRBV19 and J usage is TRBJ1-3; D unresolved. Trimming removed 0 bases at V and 0 bases at J, with 6 bases between. The CDR3 contains 15 residues. CDR1 is LNHDA and CDR2 is SQIVND in the germline V gene (reference sequence).

This chain connects TRBV6-5 to TRBJ2-7; 9 positions match TRBD1. Germline V gene data show CDR1 as MNHEY and CDR2 as SVGAGI. Germline trimming cut 5 bases from V and 11 bases from J; bases unmatched to any gene: 10. This CDR3 contains 13 residues. The CDR3 is CASSGDRVLMEYF. DNA for the CDR3: TGTGCCAGCAGTGGGGACAGGGTATTAATGGAGTACTTC.

The chain combines TRBV9 with TRBJ2-1, with 9 bases fitting TRBD2. Germline CDR1 reads SGDLS; CDR2 reads YYNGEE. Losses at the gene ends were 0 bases for V and 8 bases for J; bases not matched to a gene: 12. This CDR3 spans 17 amino acids. Here the CDR3 DNA reads TGTGCCAGCAGCGTAGGGGCGGCGGGGGGGCCGGTGGATGAGCAGTTCTTC. It encodes CASSVGAAGGPVDEQFF.

The chain has TRBV7-9 and TRBJ2-1; TRBD2 matches 8 bases. Germline CDR1 reads SEHNR; CDR2 reads FQNEAQ (reference sequence). The CDR3 is 12 amino acids. V lost 10 bases, J lost 7 bases, and 6 bases stayed unmatched. CDR3 sequence: CANRGLGNEQFF. The CDR3 DNA reads as TGTGCCAACCGGGGACTAGGGAATGAGCAGTTCTTC.

The table lists this clone with a few counts. The chain joins TRBV4-3 to TRBJ2-2; 7 nucleotides align to TRBD1. This CDR3 spans 15 amino acids. Per the germline V gene, CDR1 is LGHNA and CDR2 is YSLEER. The V gene end was trimmed by 5 bases and the J gene end by 3 bases; junction bases not matched to a gene: 6. The CDR3 coding sequence is TGCGCCAGCAGCGAATGGGGACAGTACACCGGGGAGCTGTTTTTT. This gives the protein CASSEWGQYTGELFF.

The gene calls are TRBV30 and TRBJ2-7, with D perhaps TRBD1 (5 bases). CDR1 and CDR2 from the germline V gene are GTSNPN and SVGIG (reference sequence). This CDR3 region has 14 residues. V dropped 1 base and J dropped 4 bases, with 14 bases sitting between them. The CDR3 sequence is CAWSGWGRGYEQYF. The CDR3 DNA reads TGTGCCTGGAGTGGGTGGGGAAGGGGATACGAGCAGTACTTC.

The genes are TRBV4-3 and TRBJ1-1; 7 bases line up with TRBD1. Germline CDR1 is LGHNA and CDR2 is YSLEER. V lost 3 bases and J lost 8; bases outside the gene matches: 6. CDR3 length: 13 residues. The CDR3 region is CASSHLGQTEAFF. CDR3 bases: TGCGCCAGCAGCCACCTGGGACAGACGGAAGCTTTCTTT.

J is TRBJ2-2 and V is TRBV9; maybe TRBD1 (8 bases). V lost 5 bases, J lost 4 bases, and 15 bases lay in between. CDR3 length: 15 residues. The germline V gene encodes CDR1 SGDLS and CDR2 YYNGEE. CDR3 in DNA: TGTGCCAGCAGGGGGGGGACAGGAGGCACCGGGGAGCTGTTTTTT. It translates to CASRGGTGGTGELFF.

In its sample, this clone was seen a few times. The chain combines TRBV19 with TRBJ1-5, with D tentatively TRBD1 (6 bases). Germline CDR1 and CDR2: LNHDA and SQIVND (reference sequence). The V gene lost 1 base and the J gene lost 11 bases, with 36 bases spanning the gap. The CDR3 has 21 amino acids. Written as DNA, the CDR3 is TGTGCCAGTAGTATAGGAAGGTCGGACAGCCTTCATGTGAGATATATCGGAGCCCAGCATTTT. Residues: CASSIGRSDSLHVRYIGAQHF.

J is TRBJ1-3 and V is TRBV7-6; TRBD1 matches at 9 bases. CDR3 size: 17 residues. Germline CDR1 SGHVS, CDR2 FNYEAQ. V trimming: 5 bases; J trimming: 0 bases; junction bases outside the gene matches: 8. CDR3 region: CASSPQGQGTSGNTIYF. CDR3 nucleotides: TGTGCCAGCAGCCCGCAGGGACAGGGAACCTCTGGAAACACCATATATTTT.

As to this clone: An end of the junction differs from the germline gene, which may be a read error. The rearrangement uses TRBV7-9 and TRBJ2-1; D possibly corresponds to TRBD2 (6 bases). The CDR3 sequence is 18 residues long. The germline gives CDR1 SEHNR, CDR2 FQNEAQ (reference sequence). CDR3 DNA: TGTTCCAGCAGCTTGGTATTCATTGCAGCGGGCTCCTACAATGAGCAGTTCTTC. Translating it yields CSSSLVFIAAGSYNEQFF. Variable domain in full (rest from reference TRBV7-9 and TRBJ2-1): DTGVSQNPRHKITKRGQNVTFRCDPISEHNRLYWYRQTLGQGPEFLTYFQNEAQLEKSRLLSDRFSAERPKGSFSTLEIQRTEQGDSAMYLCSSSLVFIAAGSYNEQFFGPGTRLTVL.

The gene calls are TRBV6-4 and TRBJ2-5; TRBD2 agrees at 8 bases. The CDR3 has 15 residues. In germline, CDR1 is MRHNA, CDR2 SNTAGT. V was clipped by 5 bases and J by 0 bases; unmatched bases: 5. CDR3 DNA: TGTGCCAGCAGTCCAGAGCGGGGGAACCAAGAGACCCAGTACTTC. This gives the protein CASSPERGNQETQYF.

The V gene is TRBV28, the J gene TRBJ2-3; 10 positions match TRBD2. CDR1 is MDHEN and CDR2 is SYDVKM in the germline V gene. J lost 5 bases, V lost 7 bases, and 9 bases had no gene match. The CDR3 runs to 15 residues. In nucleotides, the CDR3 is TGTGCCAGCAAAAAAGCGGGGGGGTATGAAGATACGCAGTATTTT. Amino acids: CASKKAGGYEDTQYF.

This sequence joins TRBV6-6 and TRBJ2-5; D perhaps matches TRBD1 (7 bases). There are 12 residues in the CDR3. The germline CDR1 and CDR2 sequences are MNHNY and SVGAGI (reference sequence). V dropped 5 bases and J dropped 4 bases, with 8 bases sitting between them. DNA for the CDR3: TGTGCCAGCAGTCAGGGGGGAGAGACCCAGTACTTC. Protein: CASSQGGETQYF.

This clone was observed a few times. This chain links TRBV27 with TRBJ2-1; 8 bases align to TRBD2. This CDR3 region has 14 residues. Germline V CDR1 and CDR2: MNHEY, SMNVEV (reference sequence). The ends lost 6 bases at V and 3 bases at J; junction bases unmatched: 4. The DNA for the CDR3 is TGTGCCAGCAGGCCGGGACTAGACTACAATGAGCAGTTCTTC. Protein: CASRPGLDYNEQFF.

This clone was counted only a few times. This sequence joins TRBV19 and TRBJ2-1; 10 nucleotides line up with TRBD2. The CDR3 runs 15 residues. With V trimmed by 2 bases and J by 9 bases, 7 bases remained unmatched. The germline gives CDR1 LNHDA, CDR2 SQIVND (reference sequence). The DNA of the CDR3 is TGTGCCAGTAGTATAAAGGCTAGCGGGGGAGGTGAGCAGTTCTTC. Its protein product is CASSIKASGGGEQFF.

V usage is TRBV10-3 and J usage is TRBJ1-3; 8 bases fit TRBD1. The length of the CDR3 is 14 residues. Trimming removed 7 bases from V and 9 bases from J; junction bases left unmatched: 11. Looked up from germline, CDR1 is ENHRY and CDR2 is SYGVKD. The CDR3 reads CAITPDRARGTIYF. The CDR3 region has the DNA TGTGCCATCACCCCGGACAGGGCCCGCGGCACCATATATTTT.

The chain links TRBV4-1 to TRBJ1-2; the D gene is possibly TRBD1 (6 bases). The CDR3 is 17 residues long. The germline CDR1 and CDR2 sequences are MGHRA and YSYEKL. The V and J ends lost 0 bases and 0 bases respectively, with 14 bases between them. The CDR3 region has the DNA TGCGCCAGCAGCCAAGAAGAGGACAGCGAAGCTAACTATGGCTACACCTTC. Its protein product is CASSQEEDSEANYGYTF.

This clone came up a few times. This chain links TRBV19 with TRBJ2-3; 10 nucleotides agree with TRBD2. CDR3 size: 14 residues. Germline V gives CDR1 LNHDA, CDR2 SQIVND (reference sequence). J lost 2 bases, V lost 8 bases, and 4 bases had no gene match. CDR3 sequence reads: CASGSGGDTDTQYF. As DNA, the CDR3 is TGTGCCAGTGGGAGCGGGGGGGACACAGATACGCAGTATTTT.

The chain employs TRBV10-3 and TRBJ2-7, with TRBD2 as a possible D gene (8 bases). The CDR3 covers 14 residues. CDR1 is ENHRY, CDR2 SYGVKD, per germline. V was trimmed by 8 bases and J by 1 base, leaving 15 bases between them. The DNA of the CDR3 is TGTGCCATCCATAGCGGGACAGCTTCCTACGAGCAGTACTTC. It translates to CAIHSGTASYEQYF.

The chain employs TRBV10-3 and TRBJ2-3; TRBD2 matches 10 bases. The CDR3 is made up of 14 amino acids. With V trimmed by 6 bases and J by 4 bases, 4 bases remained unmatched. Per the germline V gene, CDR1 is ENHRY and CDR2 is SYGVKD. The CDR3 here is CAIRGSGGADTQYF. CDR3 nucleotides: TGTGCCATCAGGGGGAGCGGGGGGGCAGATACGCAGTATTTT.

This clone has only a few counts. The CDR3 sequence: CASSPPYRLDISNEQFF. Written as DNA, the CDR3 is TGTGCCAGCAGCCCCCCTTATAGACTAGATATCAGCAATGAGCAGTTCTTC. This rearrangement joins TRBV7-6 to TRBJ2-1; D might be TRBD2 (6 bases). CDR1 and CDR2 (germline): SGHVS, FNYEAQ. The CDR3 extends over 17 amino acids. The V end lost 5 bases, the J end lost 6 bases, and 23 bases lay between the germline ends.

The V gene is TRBV2, the J gene TRBJ1-2, with unresolved D. Trimming removed 6 bases from V and 3 bases from J, with 11 bases in between. This CDR3 contains 13 residues. CDR1 SNHLY and CDR2 FYNNEI come from the germline V gene. The CDR3 protein is CASRGPAYYGYTF. The CDR3 DNA reads as TGTGCCAGCAGGGGCCCGGCCTACTATGGCTACACCTTC.

This clone has just a few counts. This sequence joins TRBV2 and TRBJ1-2; perhaps TRBD1 as D (6 bases). V was cut by 4 bases and J by 1 base, with 13 bases left in between. The V gene's germline CDR1 is SNHLY and CDR2 FYNNEI. This CDR3 spans 15 amino acids. The CDR3 region has the DNA TGTGCCAGCAGTGGCTGGGACACCATTAACTATGGCTACACCTTC. As protein: CASSGWDTINYGYTF. Variable domain in full (rest from reference TRBV2 and TRBJ1-2): EPEVTQTPSHQVTQMGQEVILRCVPISNHLYFYWYRQILGQKVEFLVSFYNNEISEKSEIFDDQFSVERPDGSNFTLKIRSTKLEDSAMYFCASSGWDTINYGYTFGSGTRLTVV.

This chain links TRBV5-1 with TRBJ2-7; 11 bases are shared with TRBD2. V lost 4 bases and J lost 4; bases outside the gene matches: 13. CDR3 length: 17 amino acids. Germline lookup yields CDR1 SGHRS and CDR2 YFSETQ. CDR3 sequence (DNA): TGCGCCAGCAGCCCCCTATTGACTAGCGGGGTAGGGTACGAGCAGTACTTC. This sequence encodes CASSPLLTSGVGYEQYF.

The CDR3 protein is CASGSFGQSSYEQYF. CDR3 DNA sequence: TGTGCCAGCGGATCGTTTGGGCAAAGCTCCTACGAGCAGTACTTC. J is TRBJ2-7 and V is TRBV5-6, with D uncertain. In germline, CDR1 is SGHDT, CDR2 YYEEEE. This CDR3 is 15 amino acids long. The V and J ends lost 7 bases and 0 bases respectively, with 17 bases between them.

This clone was seen more than once but under ten times. CDR3 sequence reads: CASSSDTEAFF. The CDR3 DNA follows: TGCGCCAGCAGCTCCGACACTGAAGCTTTCTTT. The rearrangement links TRBV5-1 to TRBJ1-1; no clear D gene. Per germline, CDR1 SGHRS and CDR2 YFSETQ. The length of the CDR3 is 11 residues. V lost 3 bases and J 3 bases, leaving 3 bases between the germline ends.